Below are 13 T cell receptor beta chains sequenced from a single sample in a study of T-cell reconstitution after alpha-beta-depleted transplantation in children (dated by TCRdb to about 2016). Library prep was done by PCR. The sequencer was an Illumina HiSeq 2500. TCR library preparation used molecular barcoding, with unique molecular identifiers applied to normalize quantification of the TCRbeta repertoire. TCRdb took the public reads, trimmed them with fastp at Q25, ran MiXCR for clone calling and kept in-frame beta chains. Entries are consolidated by CDR3 protein sequence, retaining the most common genes and DNA. The sample profile shows 450,000 to 600,000 distinct CDR3 sequences; about 30% of them were found once. About 2.3% of the sample belongs to the ten largest clones. The source material was PBMCs from the stem cell graft donor, sampled from the stem cell graft. These receptors were collected from a human donor who donated a stem cell graft to a child with aplastic anemia.

The chain is built from TRBV29-1 and TRBJ1-1; D is perhaps TRBD1 (5 bases). The germline V gene encodes CDR1 SQVTM and CDR2 ANQGSEA. This CDR3 is built from 11 residues. Trimming left V 7 bases short and J 6 bases short, with 12 bases between. The CDR3 DNA reads TGCAGCGCCGGGACCACCCCTGAAGCTTTCTTT. This codes for CSAGTTPEAFF.

The chain recombines TRBV30 with TRBJ1-4, with D tentatively TRBD1 (5 bases). Trimming removed 1 base from V and 7 bases from J, with 13 bases in between. This CDR3 contains 14 residues. Germline lookup yields CDR1 GTSNPN and CDR2 SVGIG (reference sequence). CDR3 nucleotides: TGTGCCTGGAGTGCTCAGGGATTGGGTGAAAAACTGTTTTTT. It codes for CAWSAQGLGEKLFF.

This chain connects TRBV7-2 to TRBJ1-3, with unresolved D. Germline CDR1 is SGHTA and CDR2 is FQGNSA. Trimming removed 2 bases from V and 0 bases from J, with 11 bases in between. The CDR3 has 16 amino acids. The CDR3 protein is CASSLSENLSGNTIYF. The CDR3 DNA sequence: TGTGCCAGCAGCTTATCTGAGAATCTCTCTGGAAACACCATATATTTT.

This clonotype showed up just a few times. The chain couples TRBV7-2 to TRBJ2-7; 10 positions match TRBD2. V lost 2 bases, J lost 4 bases, and 8 bases stayed unmatched. The CDR3 sequence is 16 residues long. Germline values: CDR1 SGHTA, CDR2 FQGNSA. The CDR3 here is CASSLSPSGSLYEQYF. CDR3 DNA sequence: TGTGCCAGCAGCTTAAGTCCTAGCGGGAGTTTGTACGAGCAGTACTTC.

The chain is built from TRBV6-2 or TRBV6-3 and TRBJ1-1; D is unclear. V lost 7 bases and J 5 bases, leaving 14 bases between the germline ends. Germline V lookup: CDR1 MNHEY, CDR2 SVGEGT. The CDR3 totals 13 residues. CDR3 residues: CASTIAGRTEAFF. As DNA, the CDR3 is TGTGCCAGCACGATTGCGGGTAGGACTGAAGCTTTCTTT.

This clonotype was detected only once. The chain joins TRBV27 to TRBJ2-3; D uncertain. The CDR3 runs 15 residues. Trimming removed 4 bases at V and 5 bases at J, with 16 bases between. Germline values: CDR1 MNHEY, CDR2 SMNVEV (reference sequence). The CDR3 spells CASSYLMSSEDTQYF. In nucleotides, the CDR3 is TGTGCCAGCAGTTACCTCATGAGTTCAGAAGATACGCAGTATTTT.

The V call is TRBV4-1, the J call TRBJ1-1; D might be TRBD1 (5 bases). The germline V gene encodes CDR1 MGHRA and CDR2 YSYEKL. V was cut by 0 bases and J by 0 bases, with 14 bases left in between. The CDR3 contains 17 residues. The CDR3 sequence is CASSQDDRPTMNTEAFF. CDR3 coding DNA: TGCGCCAGCAGCCAAGATGACAGACCGACCATGAACACTGAAGCTTTCTTT.

This sequence joins TRBV4-3 and TRBJ2-1; no clear D gene. V lost 1 base, J lost 0 bases, and 10 bases lay in between. This CDR3 has 16 residues. The germline V gene encodes CDR1 LGHNA and CDR2 YSLEER. In DNA, the CDR3 is TGCGCCAGCAGCCAAGTTTCCAGGAGCTCCTACAATGAGCAGTTCTTC. This codes for CASSQVSRSSYNEQFF.

The genes are TRBV19 and TRBJ2-1; D is unresolved. CDR1 and CDR2 (germline): LNHDA, SQIVND (reference sequence). The CDR3 has 14 residues. The ends were cut back, 4 bases at V and 3 bases at J, with 10 bases in the middle. DNA for the CDR3: TGTGCCAGTAGTAAGAGGTCCAACTACAATGAGCAGTTCTTC. This sequence encodes CASSKRSNYNEQFF.

This clonotype was counted between two and nine times. The chain recombines TRBV12-3 or TRBV12-4 with TRBJ1-1; D remains ambiguous. This CDR3 contains 15 residues. V lost 5 bases, J lost 5 bases, and 18 bases lay in between. CDR3 sequence reads: CASSLLGRAITEAFF. DNA of the CDR3: TGTGCCAGCAGTCTCCTAGGAAGGGCGATTACTGAAGCTTTCTTT.

This clonotype was counted a few times. The J gene is TRBJ2-1, the V gene TRBV20-1; TRBD2 matches 10 bases. Germline V gene data show CDR1 as DFQATT and CDR2 as SNEGSKA (reference sequence). The CDR3 loop spans 13 amino acids. V shed 5 bases, J shed 8 bases, and the junction held 6 bases outside the gene matches. The CDR3 DNA follows: TGCAGTGCTCCCCTAGCGGGAGTAGATGAGCAGTTCTTC. Its protein is CSAPLAGVDEQFF.

This clonotype turned up a few times. This sequence joins TRBV7-3 and TRBJ2-3; 7 bases are shared with TRBD2. Trimming took 1 base from V and 0 from J; bases not matched to a gene: 4. This CDR3 is 16 amino acids long. CDR1 and CDR2 (germline): SGHTA, FQGTGA. CDR3 sequence (DNA): TGTGCCAGCAGCTTAAGGGGGGGTTACAGCACAGATACGCAGTATTTT. Its translation is CASSLRGGYSTDTQYF.

The rearrangement links TRBV19 to TRBJ1-2; D is undetermined. Germline V gene lookup returns CDR1 LNHDA and CDR2 SQIVND (reference sequence). Trimming took off 4 bases at V and 8 bases at J, with 17 bases between the two ends. The CDR3 spans 14 residues. The CDR3 DNA reads TGTGCCAGTAGTACCAACGCCGGGCGGCGAGGCTACACCTTC. Protein product: CASSTNAGRRGYTF.